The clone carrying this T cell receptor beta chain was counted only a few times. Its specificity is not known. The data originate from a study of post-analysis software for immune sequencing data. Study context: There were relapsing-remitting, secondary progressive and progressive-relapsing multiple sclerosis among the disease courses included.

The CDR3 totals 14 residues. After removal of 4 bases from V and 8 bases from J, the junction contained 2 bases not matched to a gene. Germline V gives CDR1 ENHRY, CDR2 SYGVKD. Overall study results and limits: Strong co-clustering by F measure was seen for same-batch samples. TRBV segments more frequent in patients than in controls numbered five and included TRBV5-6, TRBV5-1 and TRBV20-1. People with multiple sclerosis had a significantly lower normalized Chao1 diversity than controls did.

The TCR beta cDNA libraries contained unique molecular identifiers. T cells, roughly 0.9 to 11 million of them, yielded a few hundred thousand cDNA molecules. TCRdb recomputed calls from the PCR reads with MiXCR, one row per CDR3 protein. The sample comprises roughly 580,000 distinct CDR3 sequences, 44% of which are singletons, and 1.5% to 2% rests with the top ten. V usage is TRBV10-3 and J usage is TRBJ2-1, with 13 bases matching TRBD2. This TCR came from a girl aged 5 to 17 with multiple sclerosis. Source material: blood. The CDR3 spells CAISGTSGSYEQFF. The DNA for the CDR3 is TGTGCCATCAGTGGGACTAGCGGGAGCTATGAGCAGTTCTTC.